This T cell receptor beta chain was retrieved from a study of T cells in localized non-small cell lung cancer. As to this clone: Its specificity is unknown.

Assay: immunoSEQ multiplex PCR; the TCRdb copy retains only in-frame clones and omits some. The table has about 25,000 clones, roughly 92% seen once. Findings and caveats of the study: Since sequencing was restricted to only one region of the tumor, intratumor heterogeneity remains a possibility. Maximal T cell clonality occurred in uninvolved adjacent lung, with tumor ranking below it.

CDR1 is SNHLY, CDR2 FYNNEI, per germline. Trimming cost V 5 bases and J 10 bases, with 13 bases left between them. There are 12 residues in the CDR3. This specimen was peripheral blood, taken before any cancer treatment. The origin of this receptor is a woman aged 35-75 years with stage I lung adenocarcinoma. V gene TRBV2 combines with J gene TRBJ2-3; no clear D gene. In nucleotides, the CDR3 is TGTGCCAGCAGTAGTACTAAGGGTTCGCAGTATTTT. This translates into CASSSTKGSQYF.